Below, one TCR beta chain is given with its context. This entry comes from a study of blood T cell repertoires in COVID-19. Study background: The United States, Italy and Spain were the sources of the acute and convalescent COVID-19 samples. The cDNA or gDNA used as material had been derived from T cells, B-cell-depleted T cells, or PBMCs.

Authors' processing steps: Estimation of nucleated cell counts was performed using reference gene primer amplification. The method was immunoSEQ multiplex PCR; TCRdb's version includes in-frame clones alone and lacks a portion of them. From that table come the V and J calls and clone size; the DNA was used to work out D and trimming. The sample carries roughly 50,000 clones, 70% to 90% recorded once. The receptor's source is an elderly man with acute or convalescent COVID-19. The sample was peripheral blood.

The chain's CDR3 is CAWSRFRNTEAFF. The CDR3 region has the DNA TGTGCCTGGAGCAGATTCAGAAACACTGAAGCTTTCTTT. The chain joins TRBV30 to TRBJ1-1; D is unresolved. The ends were cut back, 3 bases at V and 2 bases at J, with 10 bases in the middle. The CDR3 contains 13 residues. Per the germline V gene, CDR1 is GTSNPN and CDR2 is SVGIG (reference sequence). Variable domain in full (rest from reference TRBV30 and TRBJ1-1): SQTIHQWPATLVQPVGSPLSLECTVEGTSNPNLYWYRQAAGRGLQLLFYSVGIGQISSEVPQNLSASRPQDRQFILSSKKLLLSDSGFYLCAWSRFRNTEAFFGQGTRLTVV.